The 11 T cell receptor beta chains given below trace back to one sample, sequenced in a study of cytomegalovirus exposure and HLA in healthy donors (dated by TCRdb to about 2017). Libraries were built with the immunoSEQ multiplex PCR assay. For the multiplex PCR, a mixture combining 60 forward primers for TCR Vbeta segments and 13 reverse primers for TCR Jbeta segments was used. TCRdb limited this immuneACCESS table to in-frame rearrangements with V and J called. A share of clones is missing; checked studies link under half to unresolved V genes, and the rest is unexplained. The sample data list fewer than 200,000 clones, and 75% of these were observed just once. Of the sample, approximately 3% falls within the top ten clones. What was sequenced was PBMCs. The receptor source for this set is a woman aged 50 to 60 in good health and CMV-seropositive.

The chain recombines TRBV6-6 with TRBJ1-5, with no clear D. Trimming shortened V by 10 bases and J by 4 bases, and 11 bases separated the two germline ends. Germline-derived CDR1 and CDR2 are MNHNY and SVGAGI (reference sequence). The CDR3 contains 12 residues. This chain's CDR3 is CAIGLNNQPQHF. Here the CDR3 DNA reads TGTGCCATAGGACTGAATAATCAGCCCCAGCATTTT.

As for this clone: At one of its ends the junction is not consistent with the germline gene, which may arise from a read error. The CDR3 loop reads CSSSLAEGQGSNQPQHF. CDR3 DNA: TGTTCCAGCAGCTTAGCCGAGGGACAGGGAAGCAATCAGCCCCAGCATTTT. The V call is TRBV7-9, the J call TRBJ1-5; 9 nucleotides align to TRBD1. CDR3 length equals 17 residues. Germline CDR1 is SEHNR and CDR2 is FQNEAQ (reference sequence). Full variable domain (remainder filled in from reference TRBV7-9 and TRBJ1-5): DTGVSQNPRHKITKRGQNVTFRCDPISEHNRLYWYRQTLGQGPEFLTYFQNEAQLEKSRLLSDRFSAERPKGSFSTLEIQRTEQGDSAMYLCSSSLAEGQGSNQPQHFGDGTRLSIL.

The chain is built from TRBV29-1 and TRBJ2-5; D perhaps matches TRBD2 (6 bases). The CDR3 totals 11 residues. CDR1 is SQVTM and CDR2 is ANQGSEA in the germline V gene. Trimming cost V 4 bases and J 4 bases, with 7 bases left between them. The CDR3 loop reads CSVGEVETQYF. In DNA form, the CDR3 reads TGCAGCGTTGGGGAGGTAGAGACCCAGTACTTC.

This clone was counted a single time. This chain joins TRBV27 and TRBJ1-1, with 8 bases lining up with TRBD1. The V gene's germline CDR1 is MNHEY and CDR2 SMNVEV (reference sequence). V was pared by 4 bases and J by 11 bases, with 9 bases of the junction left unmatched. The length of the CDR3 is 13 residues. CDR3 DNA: TGTGCCAGCAGTTATTCCGGGACAGGAGTGGCTTTCTTT. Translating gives CASSYSGTGVAFF.

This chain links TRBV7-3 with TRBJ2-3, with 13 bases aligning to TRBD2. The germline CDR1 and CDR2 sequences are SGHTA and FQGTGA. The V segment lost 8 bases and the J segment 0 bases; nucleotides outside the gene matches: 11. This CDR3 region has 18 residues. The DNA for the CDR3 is TGTGCCAGCTCCCCCTCCGGGACTAGCGGGGCTAGCACAGATACGCAGTATTTT. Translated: CASSPSGTSGASTDTQYF.

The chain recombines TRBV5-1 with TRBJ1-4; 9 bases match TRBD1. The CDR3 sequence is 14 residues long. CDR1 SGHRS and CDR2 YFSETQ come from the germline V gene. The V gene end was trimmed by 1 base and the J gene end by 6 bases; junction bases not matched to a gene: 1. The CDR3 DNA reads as TGCGCCAGCAGCTTGACAGGGGGCGATGAAAAACTGTTTTTT. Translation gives CASSLTGGDEKLFF.

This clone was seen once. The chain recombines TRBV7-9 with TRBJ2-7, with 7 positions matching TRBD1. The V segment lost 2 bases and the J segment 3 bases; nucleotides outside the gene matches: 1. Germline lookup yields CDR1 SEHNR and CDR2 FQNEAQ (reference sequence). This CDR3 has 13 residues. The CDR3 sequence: CASSLQGVYEQYF. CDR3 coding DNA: TGTGCCAGCAGCTTACAGGGGGTCTACGAGCAGTACTTC. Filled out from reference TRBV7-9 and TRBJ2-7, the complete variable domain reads DTGVSQNPRHKITKRGQNVTFRCDPISEHNRLYWYRQTLGQGPEFLTYFQNEAQLEKSRLLSDRFSAERPKGSFSTLEIQRTEQGDSAMYLCASSLQGVYEQYFGPGTRLTVT.

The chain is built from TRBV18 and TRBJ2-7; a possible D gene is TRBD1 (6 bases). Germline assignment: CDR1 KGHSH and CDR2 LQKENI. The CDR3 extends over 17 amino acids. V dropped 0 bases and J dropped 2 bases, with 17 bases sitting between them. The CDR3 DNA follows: TGTGCCAGCTCACCACCGCTTTCGACAGGACCGCCCTACGAGCAGTACTTC. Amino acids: CASSPPLSTGPPYEQYF.

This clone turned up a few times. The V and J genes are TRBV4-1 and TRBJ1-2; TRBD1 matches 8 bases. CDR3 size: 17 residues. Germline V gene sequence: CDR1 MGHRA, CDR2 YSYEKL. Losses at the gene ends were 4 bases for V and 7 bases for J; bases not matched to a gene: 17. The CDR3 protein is CASSPDTSRDRSLGYTF. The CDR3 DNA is TGCGCCAGCAGCCCGGACACCTCCCGGGACAGGAGCCTTGGCTACACCTTC.

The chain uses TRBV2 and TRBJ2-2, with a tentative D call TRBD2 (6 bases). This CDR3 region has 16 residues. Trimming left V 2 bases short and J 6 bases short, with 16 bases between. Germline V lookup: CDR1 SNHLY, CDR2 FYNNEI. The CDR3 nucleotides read TGTGCCAGCAGTGAACTCGGGACTTTGAGTTCCGGGGAGCTGTTTTTT. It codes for CASSELGTLSSGELFF.

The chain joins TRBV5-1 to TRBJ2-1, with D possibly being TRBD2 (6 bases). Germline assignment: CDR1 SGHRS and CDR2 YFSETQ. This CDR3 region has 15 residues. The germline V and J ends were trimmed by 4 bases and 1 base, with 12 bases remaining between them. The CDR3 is CASSQEGTSYNEQFF. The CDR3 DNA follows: TGCGCCAGCAGCCAGGAAGGGACTTCCTACAATGAGCAGTTCTTC.